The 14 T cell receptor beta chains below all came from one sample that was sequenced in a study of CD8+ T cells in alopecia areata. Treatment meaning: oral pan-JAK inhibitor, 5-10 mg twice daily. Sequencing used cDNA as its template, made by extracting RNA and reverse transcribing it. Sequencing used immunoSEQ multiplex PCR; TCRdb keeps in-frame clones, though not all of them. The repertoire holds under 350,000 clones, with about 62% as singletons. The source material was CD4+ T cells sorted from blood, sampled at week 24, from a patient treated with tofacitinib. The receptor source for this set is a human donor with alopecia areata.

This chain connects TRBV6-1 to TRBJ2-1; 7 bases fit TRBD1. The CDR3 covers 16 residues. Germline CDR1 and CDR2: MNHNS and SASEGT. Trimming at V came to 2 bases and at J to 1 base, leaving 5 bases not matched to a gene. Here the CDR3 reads CASSELDRASYNEQFF. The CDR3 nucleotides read TGTGCCAGCAGTGAATTAGACAGGGCGTCCTACAATGAGCAGTTCTTC.

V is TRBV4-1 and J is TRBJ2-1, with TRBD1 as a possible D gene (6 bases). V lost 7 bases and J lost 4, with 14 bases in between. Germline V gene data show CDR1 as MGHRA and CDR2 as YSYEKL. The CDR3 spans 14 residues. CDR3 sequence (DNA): TGCGCCAGCACCCACCTCGGGACATACAATGAGCAGTTCTTC. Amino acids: CASTHLGTYNEQFF.

The CDR3 nucleotides are TGCAGCGTGGGAGGAGGGACAGTCAAGACCCAGTACTTC. It specifies CSVGGGTVKTQYF. The chain recombines TRBV29-1 with TRBJ2-5; D is possibly TRBD1 (7 bases). CDR3 length: 13 amino acids. V lost 6 bases to trimming and J lost 6 bases, with 17 bases between them. Germline CDR1 is SQVTM and CDR2 is ANQGSEA.

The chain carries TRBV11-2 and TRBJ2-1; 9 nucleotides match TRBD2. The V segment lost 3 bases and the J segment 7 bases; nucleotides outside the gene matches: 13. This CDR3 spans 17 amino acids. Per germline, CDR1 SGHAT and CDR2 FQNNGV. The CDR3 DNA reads TGTGCCAGCAGCTTGTCGATCAGGCGGGGGGGCCGGAATGAGCAGTTCTTC. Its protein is CASSLSIRRGGRNEQFF.

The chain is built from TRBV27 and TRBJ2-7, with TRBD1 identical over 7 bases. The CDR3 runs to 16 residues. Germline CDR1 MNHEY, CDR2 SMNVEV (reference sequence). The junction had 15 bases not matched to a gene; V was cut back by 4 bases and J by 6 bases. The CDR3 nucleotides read TGTGCCAGCAGTTCTCCCCCCGGGACAGTAAGTTCCGAGCAGTACTTC. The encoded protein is CASSSPPGTVSSEQYF.

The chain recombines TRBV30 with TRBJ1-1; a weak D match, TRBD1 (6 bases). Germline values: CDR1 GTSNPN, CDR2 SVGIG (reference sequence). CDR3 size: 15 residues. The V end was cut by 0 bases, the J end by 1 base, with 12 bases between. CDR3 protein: CAWSVLSRGNTEAFF. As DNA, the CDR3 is TGTGCCTGGAGTGTACTGAGCAGGGGGAACACTGAAGCTTTCTTT.

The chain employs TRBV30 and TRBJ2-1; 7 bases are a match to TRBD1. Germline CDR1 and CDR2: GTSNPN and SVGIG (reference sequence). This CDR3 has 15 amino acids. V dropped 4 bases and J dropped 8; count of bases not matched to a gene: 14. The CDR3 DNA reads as TGTGCCTGGAATTACAGGGGAGATCTCCGTGATGAGCAGTTCTTC. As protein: CAWNYRGDLRDEQFF. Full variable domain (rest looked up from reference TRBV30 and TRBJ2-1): SQTIHQWPATLVQPVGSPLSLECTVEGTSNPNLYWYRQAAGRGLQLLFYSVGIGQISSEVPQNLSASRPQDRQFILSSKKLLLSDSGFYLCAWNYRGDLRDEQFFGPGTRLTVL.

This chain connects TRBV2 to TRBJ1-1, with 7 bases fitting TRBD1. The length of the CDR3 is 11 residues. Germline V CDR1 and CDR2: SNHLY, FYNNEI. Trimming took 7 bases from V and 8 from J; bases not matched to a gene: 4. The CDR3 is CASTADREAFF. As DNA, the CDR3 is TGTGCCAGCACCGCGGACAGGGAAGCTTTCTTT.

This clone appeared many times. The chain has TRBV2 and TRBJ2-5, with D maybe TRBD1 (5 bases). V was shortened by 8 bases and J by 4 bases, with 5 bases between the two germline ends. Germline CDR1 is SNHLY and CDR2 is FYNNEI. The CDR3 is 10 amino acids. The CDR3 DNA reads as TGTGCCAGCGGGGCAGAGACCCAGTACTTC. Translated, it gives CASGAETQYF.

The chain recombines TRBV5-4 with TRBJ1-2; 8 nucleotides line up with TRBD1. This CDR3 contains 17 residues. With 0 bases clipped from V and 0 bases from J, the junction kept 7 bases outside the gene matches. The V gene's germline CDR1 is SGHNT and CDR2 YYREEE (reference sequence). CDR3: CASSLGQGNQPNYGYTF. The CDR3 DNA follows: TGTGCCAGCAGCTTGGGACAGGGGAATCAACCTAACTATGGCTACACCTTC.

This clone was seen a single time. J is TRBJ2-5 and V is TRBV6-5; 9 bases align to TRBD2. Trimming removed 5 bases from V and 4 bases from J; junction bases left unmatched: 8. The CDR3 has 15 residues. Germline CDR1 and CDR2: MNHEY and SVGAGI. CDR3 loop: CASSPVTSGGETQYF. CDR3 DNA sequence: TGTGCCAGCAGTCCAGTGACTAGCGGTGGAGAGACCCAGTACTTC.

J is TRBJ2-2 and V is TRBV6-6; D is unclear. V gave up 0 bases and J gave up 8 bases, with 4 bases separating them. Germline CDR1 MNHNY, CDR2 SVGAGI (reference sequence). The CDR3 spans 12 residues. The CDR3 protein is CASSYSQGELFF. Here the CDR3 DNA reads TGTGCCAGCAGTTACTCCCAGGGGGAGCTGTTTTTT.

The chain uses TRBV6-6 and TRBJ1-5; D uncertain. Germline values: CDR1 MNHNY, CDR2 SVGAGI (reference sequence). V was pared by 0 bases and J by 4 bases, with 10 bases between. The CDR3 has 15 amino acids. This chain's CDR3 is CASSYSVLINQPQHF. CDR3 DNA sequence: TGTGCCAGCAGTTACTCGGTTCTCATAAATCAGCCCCAGCATTTT.

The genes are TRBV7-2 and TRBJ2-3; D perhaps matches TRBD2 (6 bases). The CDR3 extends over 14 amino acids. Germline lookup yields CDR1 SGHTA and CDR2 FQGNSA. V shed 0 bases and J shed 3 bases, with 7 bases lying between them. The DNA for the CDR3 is TGTGCCAGCAGCTTAGCGGGGACTACAGATACGCAGTATTTT. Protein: CASSLAGTTDTQYF. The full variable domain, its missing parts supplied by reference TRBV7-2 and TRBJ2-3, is GAGVSQSPSNKVTEKGKDVELRCDPISGHTALYWYRQSLGQGLEFLIYFQGNSAPDKSGLPSDRFSAERTGGSVSTLTIQRTQQEDSAVYLCASSLAGTTDTQYFGPGTRLTVL.